Following are 4 T cell receptor beta chains from one sample sequenced in a study of T cell responses to AZD1222 COVID-19 vaccine. The assay was immunoSEQ multiplex PCR, and TCRdb's table has in-frame clones only and misses some. The sample lists some 120,000 clones, around 90% seen once, with 1.2% in the top ten. The sample in question was peripheral blood, obtained on day 0 of AZD1222 vaccination. Receptor source: an adult in good health.

The genes are TRBV4-1 and TRBJ2-7; no clear D. This CDR3 region has 16 residues. CDR1 MGHRA and CDR2 YSYEKL come from the germline V gene. V lost 2 bases, J lost 0 bases, and 14 bases lay in between. In nucleotides, the CDR3 is TGCGCCAGCAGCCAATATGAGAGCCCGGCCTCCTACGAGCAGTACTTC. Its translation is CASSQYESPASYEQYF.

This sequence joins TRBV12-5 and TRBJ1-5, with D unclear. Trimming stripped 0 bases from V and 0 bases from J, with 21 bases between. The length of the CDR3 is 20 residues. Germline loops: CDR1 LGHNT, CDR2 FRNRAP. DNA of the CDR3: TGTGCTAGTGGTTTGGTACTTGGCAGGATCCAAGAATATAGCAATCAGCCCCAGCATTTT. It translates to CASGLVLGRIQEYSNQPQHF.

In this sample, this clone turned up many times. The chain links TRBV13 to TRBJ1-4, with D perhaps matching TRBD1 (6 bases). Germline CDR1 is PRHDT and CDR2 is FYEKMQ (reference sequence). The germline V and J ends were trimmed by 3 bases and 1 base, with 9 bases remaining between them. This CDR3 comprises 15 residues. The CDR3 region has the DNA TGTGCCAGCAGCTTCAGGGGCGAAACTAATGAAAAACTGTTTTTT. Translated: CASSFRGETNEKLFF.

The chain links TRBV25-1 to TRBJ1-2, with D possibly TRBD1 on 6 matching bases. V was clipped by 5 bases and J by 6 bases, with 16 bases between them. The CDR3 spans 14 residues. The V gene's germline CDR1 is MGHDK and CDR2 SYGVNS. For the CDR3, the DNA is TGTGCCAGCAGTACCCGTTTAGGGGGTGATGGCTACACCTTC. Amino acid sequence: CASSTRLGGDGYTF.